A single sample is the source of the 17 T cell receptor beta chains below, sequenced in a study of CD8+ T cells in alopecia areata. After isolation, RNA underwent reverse transcription to generate cDNA as the sequencing template. Produced via immunoSEQ multiplex PCR; TCRdb's table is partial and in-frame only. Of about 140,000 clones listed, 55% are singletons. Material: CD4+ T cells sorted from blood. These receptor sequences come from a human donor in good health.

The chain combines TRBV7-6 with TRBJ1-1; TRBD1 is a possible D gene (5 bases). V lost 5 bases and J 2 bases, leaving 15 bases between the germline ends. Looked up from germline, CDR1 is SGHVS and CDR2 is FNYEAQ. The CDR3 has 15 amino acids. The CDR3 protein is CASSAGPRTNTEAFF. CDR3 nucleotide sequence: TGTGCCAGCAGCGCGGGGCCTCGTACAAACACTGAAGCTTTCTTT.

The J gene is TRBJ1-5, the V gene TRBV30, with 7 bases matching TRBD1. The V and J ends lost 3 bases and 0 bases, in that order; junction bases with no gene match: 8. The CDR3 has 16 residues. Per germline, CDR1 GTSNPN and CDR2 SVGIG (reference sequence). CDR3 sequence (DNA): TGTGCCTGGAGCCCGGACAGGTTCTATAGCAATCAGCCCCAGCATTTT. Protein product: CAWSPDRFYSNQPQHF.

V usage is TRBV7-9 and J usage is TRBJ2-1; 10 positions match TRBD1. The CDR3 spans 15 residues. Germline V gene data show CDR1 as SEHNR and CDR2 as FQNEAQ (reference sequence). V gave up 6 bases and J gave up 2 bases; unmatched junction bases: 4. This CDR3 is CASRQGQGPYNEQFF. CDR3 coding DNA: TGTGCCAGCAGACAGGGACAGGGGCCCTACAATGAGCAGTTCTTC.

DNA of the CDR3: TGCGCCAGCAGCCAAGTTGAGGGGGGCACTGAAGCTTTCTTT. Protein: CASSQVEGGTEAFF. The chain has TRBV4-1 and TRBJ1-1; a weak D match, TRBD1 (6 bases). Germline V gene data show CDR1 as MGHRA and CDR2 as YSYEKL. Trimming stripped 1 base from V and 4 bases from J, with 10 bases between. This CDR3 spans 14 amino acids.

V gene TRBV5-1 combines with J gene TRBJ1-2; D gene uncertain. The CDR3 loop spans 13 amino acids. The germline V gene encodes CDR1 SGHRS and CDR2 YFSETQ. V gave up 5 bases and J gave up 2 bases, with 10 bases separating them. CDR3 loop: CASSEDGNYGYTF. CDR3 bases: TGCGCCAGCAGTGAGGACGGGAACTATGGCTACACCTTC.

This chain connects TRBV18 to TRBJ1-1; unclear D gene. CDR1 and CDR2 (germline): KGHSH, LQKENI. This CDR3 region has 11 residues. V was pared by 8 bases and J by 1 base, with 5 bases between. CDR3 nucleotide sequence: TGTGCCAGCCAACGGAACACTGAAGCTTTCTTT. It codes for CASQRNTEAFF.

The chain couples TRBV10-3 to TRBJ2-7, with D perhaps given as TRBD1 or TRBD2 (6 bases each). The CDR3 loop spans 13 amino acids. CDR1 ENHRY and CDR2 SYGVKD come from the germline V gene. Trimming cost V 7 bases and J 4 bases, with 14 bases left between them. The DNA for the CDR3 is TGTGCCATCAATCGGGGGCCTTTTTACGAGCAGTACTTC. Translating it yields CAINRGPFYEQYF.

The chain has TRBV29-1 and TRBJ1-5; D call uncertain. The CDR3 has 12 amino acids. Germline loops: CDR1 SQVTM, CDR2 ANQGSEA. Between the trimmed V and J ends, which lost 6 bases and 2 bases, there was a span of 8 bases. The CDR3 DNA reads as TGCAGCGTCGAGGACGGCAATCAGCCCCAGCATTTT. Translated, it gives CSVEDGNQPQHF.

The chain is built from TRBV28 and TRBJ1-5; D is unclear. CDR1 and CDR2 (germline): MDHEN, SYDVKM. Trimming took off 6 bases at V and 8 bases at J, with 11 bases between the two ends. CDR3 length equals 12 residues. CDR3 residues: CASRSLGEPQHF. The CDR3 bases are TGTGCCAGCAGGAGTTTGGGCGAGCCCCAGCATTTT.

The genes are TRBV29-1 and TRBJ2-1; 11 bases agree with TRBD2. CDR1 is SQVTM and CDR2 is ANQGSEA in the germline V gene. CDR3 length: 12 amino acids. The V segment lost 7 bases and the J segment 6 bases; nucleotides outside the gene matches: 2. Written as DNA, the CDR3 is TGCAGCGCCCTAGCGGGAGGCAATGAGCAGTTCTTC. It encodes CSALAGGNEQFF.

This clone was detected only a few times. The chain recombines TRBV6-6 with TRBJ2-2, with 9 bases identical to TRBD2. The V segment lost 6 bases and the J segment 2 bases; nucleotides outside the gene matches: 4. This CDR3 has 15 residues. Germline V lookup: CDR1 MNHNY, CDR2 SVGAGI (reference sequence). The CDR3 coding sequence is TGTGCCAGCAGCAAACTAGCGGGTAACACCGGGGAGCTGTTTTTT. Amino acids: CASSKLAGNTGELFF.

The chain joins TRBV30 to TRBJ2-2, with 7 bases matching TRBD1. The V gene's germline CDR1 is GTSNPN and CDR2 SVGIG (reference sequence). The CDR3 loop spans 15 amino acids. Trimming cost V 5 bases and J 4 bases; bases outside gene matches: 10. The CDR3 DNA is TGTGCCTGGGGGAGCAGGGGGTCGGGCACCGGGGAGCTGTTTTTT. Amino acid sequence: CAWGSRGSGTGELFF.

The rearrangement uses TRBV29-1 and TRBJ1-2; maybe TRBD1 (5 bases). V lost 5 bases to trimming and J lost 8 bases, with 21 bases between them. CDR1 is SQVTM, CDR2 ANQGSEA, per germline. CDR3 length equals 14 residues. The CDR3 nucleotides are TGCAGCGTTCTTAGGGGCTACAGCTCCCGGGGCTACACCTTC. Translated: CSVLRGYSSRGYTF.

The V gene is TRBV29-1, the J gene TRBJ2-1; a weak D match, TRBD2 (6 bases). V was shortened by 6 bases and J by 4 bases, with 16 bases between the two germline ends. This CDR3 contains 14 residues. Germline CDR1 reads SQVTM; CDR2 reads ANQGSEA. CDR3 amino acids: CSVRAAGFYNEQFF. The CDR3 DNA follows: TGCAGCGTCCGTGCGGCGGGGTTTTACAATGAGCAGTTCTTC.

As DNA, the CDR3 is TGCAGTGCGAAGACAGGACACGAGCAGTACTTC. As protein: CSAKTGHEQYF. The rearrangement links TRBV20-1 to TRBJ2-7; perhaps TRBD1 as D (6 bases). The length of the CDR3 is 11 residues. V was shortened by 6 bases and J by 5 bases, with 11 bases between the two germline ends. Germline V gene lookup returns CDR1 DFQATT and CDR2 SNEGSKA (reference sequence).

This clone appeared a few times. The genes are TRBV29-1 and TRBJ2-1; 7 nucleotides agree with TRBD2. Germline-derived CDR1 and CDR2 are SQVTM and ANQGSEA. V lost 4 bases and J lost 1; bases outside the gene matches: 4. The CDR3 is 14 amino acids. This CDR3 is CSVALADSYNEQFF. In DNA form, the CDR3 reads TGCAGCGTTGCTCTAGCGGATTCCTACAATGAGCAGTTCTTC.

The chain joins TRBV4-1 to TRBJ2-5; D is uncertain. CDR3 length: 13 amino acids. The germline V gene has CDR1 MGHRA and CDR2 YSYEKL. Trimming removed 1 base at V and 5 bases at J, with 8 bases between. In DNA form, the CDR3 reads TGCGCCAGCAGCCAAGGTGGAAGGGAGACCCAGTACTTC. Its protein is CASSQGGRETQYF.